This TCR beta chain was profiled in a study of T cell repertoires in cytomegalovirus infection. Looking at the study overall: TCR beta signatures that were public indicated CMV infection and matching HLA type. Overall study results and limits: Cumulative public TCR beta family frequency identified carriers of CMV plus the relevant HLA.

TCRdb re-derived calls from the reads in MiXCR, one entry per CDR3 protein. The top ten hold approximately 4.2% of the sample, which has approximately 190,000 distinct CDR3 sequences, 9.5% seen once. V was pared by 5 bases and J by 2 bases, with 9 bases between. CDR3 length equals 13 residues. Looked up from germline, CDR1 is SGHTA and CDR2 is FQGNSA. This clonotype was seen ten or more times. Its antigen is still unknown. The genes are TRBV7-2 and TRBJ1-1; D is perhaps TRBD1 (6 bases). The sequenced sample consisted of PBMCs. The clonotype comes from a human donor in good health (CMV status not recorded). Some clones in this sample may be carry-over from other donors' samples. The CDR3 coding sequence is TGTGCCAGCAGCCAGGGACATAACACTGAAGCTTTCTTT. Translation: CASSQGHNTEAFF.